This TCR beta chain appears in the sequencing data of a study of shared clonotypes between healthy human individuals. Study information: Researchers assigned three CD4 naive, three CD4 memory, two CD8 naive and one CD8 memory plate to each donor.

V lost 0 bases and J lost 0, with 7 bases in between. The CDR3 has 15 residues. The V gene's germline CDR1 is MNHNS and CDR2 SASEGT. Authors' processing steps: ImmunoSEQ junction-only sequences lacked quality scores, so their filtering differed. Generated by immunoSEQ multiplex PCR, the TCRdb table keeps only in-frame clones and is missing some. The V and J calls and the clone size are those of that table, but D and trimming were determined from the DNA. Of under 1,100,000 clones in the sample, approximately 78% were seen once. Comment on this clone: Its antigen is unknown.

General study findings and limits: A generally larger estimated richness was seen in naive subsets than in memory subsets.

The origin of this receptor is a man younger than 35 in good health. Some clones in this sample may be carry-over from other donors' samples. The chain links TRBV6-1 to TRBJ2-3, with no clear D. Sequencing used memory CD4+ T cells from PBMCs. Subset reported: CD45RA-negative fraction. The CDR3 loop reads CASSEAMTSTDTQYF. The CDR3 coding sequence is TGTGCCAGCAGTGAAGCGATGACTAGCACAGATACGCAGTATTTT.